This T cell receptor (beta chain) came from a study of blood T cells in healthy people across ages. J lost 3 bases, V lost 6 bases, and 7 bases had no gene match. The germline gives CDR1 DFQATT, CDR2 SNEGSKA (reference sequence). The CDR3 spans 14 residues. For the second PCR, which ran for 7 to 11 cycles, a sample-barcoded 5' primer and a J-beta primer mix were used. TCRdb fed the 5' RACE reads into MiXCR, producing one record per CDR3 protein. The sample includes fewer than 1,200,000 distinct CDR3 sequences, about 25% of them seen just once. These data were also filed under a second study, of T cells of mothers and their children.

Sequencing was performed on blood. The chain is built from TRBV20-1 and TRBJ2-7; 11 bases are shared with TRBD2. This clonotype originated in a girl aged 2 to 9 in good health. CDR3 sequence (DNA): TGCAGTGCGTTGGGACTAGCGGAGAACTACGAGCAGTACTTC. Amino acid sequence: CSALGLAENYEQYF.